This record covers a single TCR beta chain. Residents of about two dozen US areas, aged roughly 18 to 89 years, made up the participants. The data were obtained in a study of blood T cell repertoires in COVID-19. TCRdb's copy holds only in-frame clones and misses some; the assay was immunoSEQ multiplex PCR. The repertoire holds 150,000 to 200,000 clones, more than 75% seen once, with around 17% in the top ten. CDR3 size: 14 residues. The V gene's germline CDR1 is LNHDA and CDR2 SQIVND (reference sequence). Trimming cost V 7 bases and J 2 bases, with 12 bases left between them. Sequenced sample: PBMCs or T cells enriched from blood (not recorded which). This TCR was sampled from a woman aged 45-65 years with acute COVID-19. The chain is built from TRBV19 and TRBJ1-5, with D hard to call. Here the CDR3 DNA reads TGTGCCAGTATGGAGGTGTACGGCAATCAGCCCCAGCATTTT. It is translated as CASMEVYGNQPQHF.